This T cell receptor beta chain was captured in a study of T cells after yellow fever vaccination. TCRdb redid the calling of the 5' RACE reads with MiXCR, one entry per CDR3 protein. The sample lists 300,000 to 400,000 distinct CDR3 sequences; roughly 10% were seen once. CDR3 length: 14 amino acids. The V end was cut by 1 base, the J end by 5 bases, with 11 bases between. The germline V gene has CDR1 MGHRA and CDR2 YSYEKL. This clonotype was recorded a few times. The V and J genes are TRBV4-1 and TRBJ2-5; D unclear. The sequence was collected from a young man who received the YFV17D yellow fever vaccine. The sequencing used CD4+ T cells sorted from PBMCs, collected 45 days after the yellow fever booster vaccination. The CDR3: CASSQGPARETQYF. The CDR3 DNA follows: TGCGCCAGCAGCCAAGGCCCGGCCCGTGAGACCCAGTACTTC.